This T cell receptor (beta chain) was retrieved from a study of cytomegalovirus exposure and HLA in healthy donors. Study-level results: A later analysis appeared to link common viral pathogens to several of the most significant clusters.

The donors, nominally healthy at sampling, likely had unrecorded immune exposures. CDR1 and CDR2 (germline): SNHLY, FYNNEI. The CDR3 consists of 14 residues. Germline trimming cut 5 bases from V and 0 bases from J; bases unmatched to any gene: 2. The primer mix had 60 Vbeta and 13 Jbeta primers. In the original processing: Approximately 11 million shared chains were among some 75 million unique TCR beta chains counted in a later analysis. Clones were read by immunoSEQ multiplex PCR, and TCRdb kept only the in-frame ones, dropping some. V and J calls and clone size follow that table, whereas D and trimming were derived from the DNA. This table holds tens of thousands of clones, about 57% found once. On this clone itself: Its antigen is still unknown.

The TCR sequence derives from a human donor in good health. V and J are TRBV2 and TRBJ2-3; 7 bases agree with TRBD2. Sequenced input: PBMCs. CDR3 residues: CASSRDYSTDTQYF. CDR3 DNA: TGTGCCAGCAGTCGGGACTACAGCACAGATACGCAGTATTTT.